Presented here are 13 T cell receptor beta chains from one specimen sequenced in a study of cytomegalovirus exposure and HLA in healthy donors. The PCR made use of 60 Vbeta and 13 Jbeta primers. TCRdb's copy holds only in-frame clones and misses some; the assay was immunoSEQ multiplex PCR. The sample lists around 130,000 clones, 81% seen once, with around 0.67% in the top ten. The source material was PBMCs. All receptors come from a man aged 18 to 30 in good health and CMV-seronegative.

V is TRBV5-1 and J is TRBJ2-3; 8 bases fit TRBD2. The CDR3 is 16 amino acids. Germline CDR1 SGHRS, CDR2 YFSETQ. With 1 base clipped from V and 2 bases from J, the junction kept 6 bases outside the gene matches. CDR3 sequence reads: CASSLTSGTFTDTQYF. CDR3 DNA sequence: TGCGCCAGCAGCTTGACTAGCGGAACATTCACAGATACGCAGTATTTT.

The J gene is TRBJ2-1, the V gene TRBV11-3; maybe TRBD2 (6 bases). The ends were cut back, 4 bases at V and 5 bases at J, with 9 bases in the middle. Germline assignment: CDR1 SGHNT and CDR2 YENEEA. CDR3 length equals 13 residues. The CDR3 reads CASSSGTDNEQFF. As DNA, the CDR3 is TGTGCCAGCAGCTCCGGGACTGACAATGAGCAGTTCTTC.

The chain has TRBV5-4 and TRBJ1-2; weak D call: TRBD1 (5 bases). Germline CDR1 and CDR2: SGHNT and YYREEE (reference sequence). CDR3 length: 14 residues. Trimming took 7 bases from V and 3 from J, leaving 16 bases between them. The CDR3 DNA reads TGTGCCAGCTGGAGCCCAGGGAACGACTATGGCTACACCTTC. This translates into CASWSPGNDYGYTF.

This chain connects TRBV29-1 to TRBJ1-1, with D unclear. V was pared by 4 bases and J by 0 bases, with 9 bases between. The V gene's germline CDR1 is SQVTM and CDR2 ANQGSEA. This CDR3 is built from 13 residues. This CDR3 reads CSVARSLNTEAFF. In DNA, the CDR3 is TGCAGCGTTGCTCGGAGTTTGAACACTGAAGCTTTCTTT.

The chain joins TRBV10-2 to TRBJ2-1, with D possibly being TRBD2 (5 bases). The CDR3 contains 13 residues. Germline V gene sequence: CDR1 WSHSY, CDR2 SAAADI. The V and J ends lost 6 bases and 4 bases respectively, with 10 bases between them. For the CDR3, the DNA is TGCGCCAGCAGAACCGGGATGTACAATGAGCAGTTCTTC. Protein: CASRTGMYNEQFF.

The chain couples TRBV18 to TRBJ2-1, with 7 bases matching TRBD2. Germline trimming cut 8 bases from V and 9 bases from J; bases unmatched to any gene: 19. From germline, CDR1 is KGHSH and CDR2 LQKENI. The CDR3 sequence is 16 residues long. In DNA form, the CDR3 reads TGTGCCAGCCTGCGCTACAATAACCCGCCGGGGGGTGAGCAGTTCTTC. It translates to CASLRYNNPPGGEQFF.

The chain is built from TRBV19 and TRBJ1-1, with no clear D. Germline CDR1 and CDR2: LNHDA and SQIVND (reference sequence). The V gene lost 5 bases and the J gene lost 1 base, with 5 bases spanning the gap. The CDR3 contains 12 residues. CDR3 bases: TGTGCCAGTAGTCATTCGAACACTGAAGCTTTCTTT. Translating gives CASSHSNTEAFF. The full variable domain, with the rest looked up from reference TRBV19 and TRBJ1-1, is DGGITQSPKYLFRKEGQNVTLSCEQNLNHDAMYWYRQDPGQGLRLIYYSQIVNDFQKGDIAEGYSVSREKKESFPLTVTSAQKNPTAFYLCASSHSNTEAFFGQGTRLTVV.

The genes are TRBV4-2 and TRBJ2-3; a possible D gene is TRBD1 (6 bases). Germline-derived CDR1 and CDR2 are LGHNA and YNFKEQ. Deletions cut 0 bases from V and 6 bases from J, with 10 bases between. This CDR3 has 14 amino acids. The CDR3 here is CASSQDSGDDTQYF. As DNA, the CDR3 is TGTGCCAGCAGCCAAGATTCAGGGGACGATACGCAGTATTTT.

The CDR3 bases are TGTGCCAGCAGCTTAGGGGCTAGCGGGGCAGGAGGCACGCAGTATTTT. Translating it yields CASSLGASGAGGTQYF. V usage is TRBV7-9 and J usage is TRBJ2-3; 9 bases line up with TRBD2. J was trimmed by 9 bases and V by 1 base; bases with no gene match: 11. CDR3 length: 16 amino acids. Germline lookup yields CDR1 SEHNR and CDR2 FQNEAQ (reference sequence).

The chain combines TRBV6-6 with TRBJ1-5; D is ambiguous. The ends were cut back, 8 bases at V and 3 bases at J, with 14 bases in the middle. Germline V gives CDR1 MNHNY, CDR2 SVGAGI (reference sequence). This CDR3 has 14 residues. CDR3 in amino acids: CASEGGRDNQPQHF. CDR3 coding DNA: TGTGCCAGCGAAGGTGGGCGGGACAATCAGCCCCAGCATTTT.

The CDR3 is CASSTPEETQYF. The DNA for the CDR3 is TGTGCCAGCAGCACCCCCGAGGAGACCCAGTACTTC. The J gene is TRBJ2-5, the V gene TRBV7-9; D uncertain. Germline V lookup: CDR1 SEHNR, CDR2 FQNEAQ (reference sequence). The CDR3 contains 12 residues. V shed 5 bases and J shed 5 bases, with 9 bases lying between them.

V is TRBV7-2 and J is TRBJ2-1, with a tentative D call TRBD2 (6 bases). The CDR3 consists of 12 residues. CDR1 SGHTA and CDR2 FQGNSA come from the germline V gene. The germline V and J ends were trimmed by 5 bases and 7 bases, with 9 bases remaining between them. The CDR3 nucleotides read TGTGCCAGCAGCGTAGGGAGGAATGAGCAGTTCTTC. Encoded protein: CASSVGRNEQFF.

This clone was seen more than once but under ten times. The chain carries TRBV18 and TRBJ2-6; possibly TRBD2 for D (5 bases). The V gene's germline CDR1 is KGHSH and CDR2 LQKENI. Trimming took off 3 bases at V and 0 bases at J, with 15 bases between the two ends. The CDR3 loop spans 18 amino acids. CDR3 sequence (DNA): TGTGCCAGCTCACCGCCTGGGCGGGCCATCTCTGGGGCCAACGTCCTGACTTTC. Its translation: CASSPPGRAISGANVLTF. The full variable domain, in which reference TRBV18 and TRBJ2-6 provide the parts outside the CDR3, is NAGVMQNPRHLVRRRGQEARLRCSPMKGHSHVYWYRQLPEEGLKFMVYLQKENIIDESGMPKERFSAEFPKEGPSILRIQQVVRGDSAAYFCASSPPGRAISGANVLTFGAGSRLTVL.